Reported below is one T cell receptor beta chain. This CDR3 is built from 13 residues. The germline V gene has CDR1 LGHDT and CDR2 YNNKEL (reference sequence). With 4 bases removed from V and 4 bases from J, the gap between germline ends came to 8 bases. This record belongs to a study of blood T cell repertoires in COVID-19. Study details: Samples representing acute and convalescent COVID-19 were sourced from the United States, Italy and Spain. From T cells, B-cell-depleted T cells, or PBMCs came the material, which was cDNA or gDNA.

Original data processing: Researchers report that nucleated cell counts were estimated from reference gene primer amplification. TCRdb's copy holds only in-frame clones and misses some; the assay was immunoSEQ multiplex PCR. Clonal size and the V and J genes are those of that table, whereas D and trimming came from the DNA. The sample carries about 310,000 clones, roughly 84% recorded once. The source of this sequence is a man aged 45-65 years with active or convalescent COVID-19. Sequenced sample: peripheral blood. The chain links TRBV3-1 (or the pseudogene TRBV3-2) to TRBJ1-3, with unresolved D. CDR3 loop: CASSPSRGNTIYF. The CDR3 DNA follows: TGTGCCAGCAGCCCCTCGAGAGGAAACACCATATATTTT.